This TCR beta chain was sequenced in a study of early T cells in non-severe SARS-CoV-2 infection. Findings of the study overall: The VDJdb matching leaned toward anti-spike CD8 responses and overlooked private and CD4 specificities.

In the case of this clonotype: As yet, its antigen is unknown.

Each single cDNA molecule received a unique molecular identifier. TCRdb passed the 5' RACE reads through MiXCR, listing each CDR3 protein once. The sample carries 83,000 or so distinct CDR3 sequences, about 10% recorded once. This CDR3 has 12 residues. The germline CDR1 and CDR2 sequences are SEHNR and FQNEAQ (reference sequence). Trimming removed 0 bases at V and 7 bases at J, with 6 bases between. The rearrangement uses TRBV7-9 and TRBJ2-5; no clear D. The sample in question was whole blood, obtained at baseline. The TCR originated in an adult who was a healthcare worker with PCR-confirmed SARS-CoV-2 infection or an uninfected control (not recorded which). CDR3 in DNA: TGTGCCAGCAGCTTAGCGAGAGGGACCCAGTACTTC. It specifies CASSLARGTQYF.